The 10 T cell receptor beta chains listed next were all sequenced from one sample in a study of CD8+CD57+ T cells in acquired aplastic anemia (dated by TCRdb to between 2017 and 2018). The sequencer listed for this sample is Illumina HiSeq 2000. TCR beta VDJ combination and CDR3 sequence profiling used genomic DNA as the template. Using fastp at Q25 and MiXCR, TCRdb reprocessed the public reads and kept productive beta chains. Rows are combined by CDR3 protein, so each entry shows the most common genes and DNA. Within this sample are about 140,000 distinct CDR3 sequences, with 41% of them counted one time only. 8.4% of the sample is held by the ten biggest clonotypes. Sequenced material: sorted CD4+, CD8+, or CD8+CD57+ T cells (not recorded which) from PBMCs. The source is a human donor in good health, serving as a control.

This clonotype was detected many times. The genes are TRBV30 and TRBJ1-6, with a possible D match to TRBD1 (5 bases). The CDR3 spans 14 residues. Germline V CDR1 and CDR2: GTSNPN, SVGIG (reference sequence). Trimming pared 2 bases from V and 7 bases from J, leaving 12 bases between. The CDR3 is CAWSFRGSNSPLHF. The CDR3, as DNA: TGTGCCTGGAGTTTTCGGGGGTCGAATTCACCCCTCCACTTT.

This chain's CDR3 is CAISELGREQYF. CDR3 sequence (DNA): TGTGCCATCAGTGAATTGGGTAGGGAGCAGTACTTC. The V call is TRBV10-3, the J call TRBJ2-7; no reliable D call. The length of the CDR3 is 12 residues. CDR1 and CDR2 (germline): ENHRY, SYGVKD. Trimming shortened V by 3 bases and J by 7 bases, and 10 bases separated the two germline ends.

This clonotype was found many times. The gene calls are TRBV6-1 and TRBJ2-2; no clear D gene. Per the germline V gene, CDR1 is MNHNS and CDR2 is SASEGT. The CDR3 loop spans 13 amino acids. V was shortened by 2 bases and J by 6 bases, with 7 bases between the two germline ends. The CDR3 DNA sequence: TGTGCCAGCAGTGAAACACGCCCCGGGGAGCTGTTTTTT. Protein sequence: CASSETRPGELFF.

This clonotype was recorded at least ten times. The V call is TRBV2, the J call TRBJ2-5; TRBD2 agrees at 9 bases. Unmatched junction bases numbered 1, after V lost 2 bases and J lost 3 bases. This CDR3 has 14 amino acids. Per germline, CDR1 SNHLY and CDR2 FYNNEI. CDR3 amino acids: CASSEWTSEETQYF. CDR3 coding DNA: TGTGCCAGCAGTGAATGGACTAGCGAAGAGACCCAGTACTTC.

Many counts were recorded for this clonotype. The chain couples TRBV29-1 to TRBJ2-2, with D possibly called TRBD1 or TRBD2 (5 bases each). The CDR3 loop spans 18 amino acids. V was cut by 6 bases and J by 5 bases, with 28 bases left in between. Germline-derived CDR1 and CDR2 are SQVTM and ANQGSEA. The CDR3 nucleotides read TGCAGCGTAACTAGACGTAACAGGTCTGGTAAATATACCGGGGAGCTGTTTTTT. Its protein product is CSVTRRNRSGKYTGELFF.

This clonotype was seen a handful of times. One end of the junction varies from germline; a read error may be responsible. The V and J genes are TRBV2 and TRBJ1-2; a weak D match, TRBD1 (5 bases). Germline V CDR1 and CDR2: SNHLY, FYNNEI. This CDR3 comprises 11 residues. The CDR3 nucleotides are TGTGCCAGCAGTGATAGACAGCCTCCAAGCTTC. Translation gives CASSDRQPPSF.

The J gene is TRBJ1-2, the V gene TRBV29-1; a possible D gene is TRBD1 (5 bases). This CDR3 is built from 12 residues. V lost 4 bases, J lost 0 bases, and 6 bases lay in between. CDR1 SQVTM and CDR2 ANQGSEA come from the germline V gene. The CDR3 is CSVVGANYGYTF. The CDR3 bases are TGCAGCGTTGTAGGGGCTAACTATGGCTACACCTTC.

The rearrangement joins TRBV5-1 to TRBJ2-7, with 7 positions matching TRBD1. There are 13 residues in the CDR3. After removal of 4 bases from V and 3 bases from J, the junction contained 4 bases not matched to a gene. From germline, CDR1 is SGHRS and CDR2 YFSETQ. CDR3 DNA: TGCGCCAGCAGCATTGGACAGGACTACGAGCAGTACTTC. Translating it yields CASSIGQDYEQYF.

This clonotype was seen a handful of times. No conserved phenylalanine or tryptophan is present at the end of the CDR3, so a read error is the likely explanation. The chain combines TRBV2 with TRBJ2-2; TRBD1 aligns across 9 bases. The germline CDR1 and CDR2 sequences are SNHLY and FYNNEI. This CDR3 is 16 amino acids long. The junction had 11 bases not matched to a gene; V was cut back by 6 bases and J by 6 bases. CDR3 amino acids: CASRRRGQGNAGELFS. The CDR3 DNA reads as TGTGCCAGCAGGAGGAGGGGACAGGGAAACGCCGGGGAGCTGTTTTCT.

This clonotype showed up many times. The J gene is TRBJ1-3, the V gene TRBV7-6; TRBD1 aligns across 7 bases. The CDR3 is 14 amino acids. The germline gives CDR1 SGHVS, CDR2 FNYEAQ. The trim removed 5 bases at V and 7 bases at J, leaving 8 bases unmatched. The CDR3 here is CASSQRTGINTIYF. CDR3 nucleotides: TGTGCCAGCAGCCAACGGACAGGAATCAACACCATATATTTT.